This T cell receptor (beta chain) is from a study of T cells after yellow fever vaccination. About this clonotype: The antigen is undetermined.

MiXCR, applied by TCRdb to the 5' RACE reads, yields one record per CDR3 protein. The profile covers 610,000 or so distinct CDR3 sequences, with more than 9% appearing a single time and under 15% taken by the ten largest. With 5 bases removed from V and 2 bases from J, the gap between germline ends came to 14 bases. The CDR3 consists of 14 residues. Germline V gene lookup returns CDR1 SGHRS and CDR2 YFSETQ. General study points: FACS-sorted repertoires could contain abundant clonotypes contaminating from the bulk population.

Sequenced here: PBMCs, sampled on the day of the yellow fever booster vaccination. The TCR was taken from a man aged 30-40 years who received the YFV17D yellow fever vaccine. The chain joins TRBV5-1 to TRBJ2-7, with D possibly being TRBD1 (5 bases). The CDR3: CASRTDPVAYEQYF. The CDR3 nucleotides read TGCGCCAGCAGGACAGACCCTGTAGCCTACGAGCAGTACTTC.